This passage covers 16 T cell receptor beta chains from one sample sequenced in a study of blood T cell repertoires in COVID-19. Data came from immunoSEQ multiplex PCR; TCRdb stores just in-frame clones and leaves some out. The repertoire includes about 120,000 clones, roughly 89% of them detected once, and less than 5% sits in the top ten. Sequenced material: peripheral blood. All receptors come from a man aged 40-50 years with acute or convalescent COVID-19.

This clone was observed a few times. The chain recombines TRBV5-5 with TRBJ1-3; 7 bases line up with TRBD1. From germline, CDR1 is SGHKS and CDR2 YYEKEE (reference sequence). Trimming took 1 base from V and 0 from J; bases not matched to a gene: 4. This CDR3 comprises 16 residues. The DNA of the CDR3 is TGTGCCAGCAGCTTGAGGCCAGGGGGCTCTGGAAACACCATATATTTT. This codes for CASSLRPGGSGNTIYF.

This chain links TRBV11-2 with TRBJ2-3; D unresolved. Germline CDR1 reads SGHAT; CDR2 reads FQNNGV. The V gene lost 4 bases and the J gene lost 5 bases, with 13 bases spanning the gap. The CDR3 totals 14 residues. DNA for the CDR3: TGTGCCAGCAGCTCTAACCCCCGTGGAGATACGCAGTATTTT. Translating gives CASSSNPRGDTQYF.

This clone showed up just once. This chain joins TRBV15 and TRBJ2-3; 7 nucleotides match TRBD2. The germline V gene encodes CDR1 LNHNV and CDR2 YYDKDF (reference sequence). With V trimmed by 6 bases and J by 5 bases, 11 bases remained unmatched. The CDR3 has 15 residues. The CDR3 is CATSIGDREEDTQYF. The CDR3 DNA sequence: TGTGCCACCAGTATAGGGGACCGGGAGGAAGATACGCAGTATTTT.

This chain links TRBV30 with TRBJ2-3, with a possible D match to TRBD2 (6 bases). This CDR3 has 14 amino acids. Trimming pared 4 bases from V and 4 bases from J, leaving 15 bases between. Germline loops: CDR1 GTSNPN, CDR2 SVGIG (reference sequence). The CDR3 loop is CAWNYGSEADTQYF. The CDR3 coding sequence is TGTGCCTGGAATTACGGGAGCGAGGCAGATACGCAGTATTTT.

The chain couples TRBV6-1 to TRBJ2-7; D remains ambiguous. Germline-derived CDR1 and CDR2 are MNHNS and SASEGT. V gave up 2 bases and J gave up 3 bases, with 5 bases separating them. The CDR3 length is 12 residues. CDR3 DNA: TGTGCCAGCAGTGAACTACTCTACGAGCAGTACTTC. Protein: CASSELLYEQYF.

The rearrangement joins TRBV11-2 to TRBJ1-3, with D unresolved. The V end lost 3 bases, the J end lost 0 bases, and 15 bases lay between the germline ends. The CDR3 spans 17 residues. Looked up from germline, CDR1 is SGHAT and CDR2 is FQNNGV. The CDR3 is CASSFAPTPSSGNTIYF. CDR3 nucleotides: TGTGCCAGCAGCTTCGCACCAACACCCAGCTCTGGAAACACCATATATTTT.

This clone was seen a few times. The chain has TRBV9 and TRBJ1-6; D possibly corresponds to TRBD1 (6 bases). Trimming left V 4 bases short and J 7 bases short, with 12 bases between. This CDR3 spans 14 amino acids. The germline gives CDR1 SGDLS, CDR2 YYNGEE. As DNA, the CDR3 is TGTGCCAGCAGCCCGAGAGACAGGAATTCACCCCTCCACTTT. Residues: CASSPRDRNSPLHF.

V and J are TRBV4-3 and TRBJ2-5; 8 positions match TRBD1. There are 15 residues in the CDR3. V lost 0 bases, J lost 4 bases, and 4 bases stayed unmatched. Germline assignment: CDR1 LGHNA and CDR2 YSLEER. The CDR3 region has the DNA TGCGCCAGCAGCCAAGACAACAGGGGGGTAGAGACCCAGTACTTC. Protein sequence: CASSQDNRGVETQYF.

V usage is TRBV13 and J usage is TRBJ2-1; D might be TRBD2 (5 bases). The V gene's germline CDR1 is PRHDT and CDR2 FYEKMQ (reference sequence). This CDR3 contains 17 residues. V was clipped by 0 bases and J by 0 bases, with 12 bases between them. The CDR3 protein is CASSLGSGMSSYNEQFF. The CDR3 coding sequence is TGTGCCAGCAGCTTAGGGTCGGGGATGAGCTCCTACAATGAGCAGTTCTTC.

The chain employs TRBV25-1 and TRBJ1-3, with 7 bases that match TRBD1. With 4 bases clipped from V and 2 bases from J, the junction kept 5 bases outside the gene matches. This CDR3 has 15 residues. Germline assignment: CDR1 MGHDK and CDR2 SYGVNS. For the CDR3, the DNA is TGTGCCAGCAGTGCTCCAGGGGGAACTGGAAACACCATATATTTT. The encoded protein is CASSAPGGTGNTIYF.

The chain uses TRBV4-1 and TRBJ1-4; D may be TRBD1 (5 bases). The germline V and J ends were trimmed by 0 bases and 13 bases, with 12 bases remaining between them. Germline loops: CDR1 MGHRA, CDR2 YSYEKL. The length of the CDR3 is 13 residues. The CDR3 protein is CASSQEGGRGLFF. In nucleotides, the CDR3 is TGCGCCAGCAGCCAAGAGGGGGGTCGGGGACTGTTTTTT.

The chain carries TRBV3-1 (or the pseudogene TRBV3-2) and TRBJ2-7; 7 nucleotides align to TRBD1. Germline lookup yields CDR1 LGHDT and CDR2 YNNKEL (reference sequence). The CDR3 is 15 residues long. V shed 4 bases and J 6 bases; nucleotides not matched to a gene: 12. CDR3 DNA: TGTGCCAGCAGCCCCCGCTCAGGACAGGTCGGCGAGCAGTACTTC. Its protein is CASSPRSGQVGEQYF.

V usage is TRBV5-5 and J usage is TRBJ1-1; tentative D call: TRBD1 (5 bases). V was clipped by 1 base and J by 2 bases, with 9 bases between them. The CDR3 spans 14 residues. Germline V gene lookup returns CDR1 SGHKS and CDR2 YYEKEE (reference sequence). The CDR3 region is CASSLTTANTEAFF. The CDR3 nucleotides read TGTGCCAGCAGCTTGACGACAGCTAACACTGAAGCTTTCTTT.

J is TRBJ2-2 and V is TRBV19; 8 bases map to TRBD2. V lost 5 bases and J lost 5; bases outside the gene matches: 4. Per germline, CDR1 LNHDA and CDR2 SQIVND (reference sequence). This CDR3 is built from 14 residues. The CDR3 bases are TGTGCCAGTAGTGTGACTAGCGAGACCGGGGAGCTGTTTTTT. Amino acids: CASSVTSETGELFF.

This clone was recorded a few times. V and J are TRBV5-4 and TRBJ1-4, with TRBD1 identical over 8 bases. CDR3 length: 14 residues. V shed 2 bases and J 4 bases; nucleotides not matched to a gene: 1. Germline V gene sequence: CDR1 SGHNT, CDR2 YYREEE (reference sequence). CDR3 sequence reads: CASSLDRGNEKLFF. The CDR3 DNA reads TGTGCCAGCAGCTTAGACAGGGGTAATGAAAAACTGTTTTTT.

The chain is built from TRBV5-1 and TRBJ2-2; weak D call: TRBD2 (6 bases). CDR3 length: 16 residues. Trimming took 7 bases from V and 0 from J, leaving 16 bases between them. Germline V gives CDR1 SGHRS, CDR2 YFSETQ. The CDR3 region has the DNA TGCGCCAGCTCCTTTGCGGGGACTGCGAACACCGGGGAGCTGTTTTTT. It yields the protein CASSFAGTANTGELFF.